This is a list of T cell receptor beta chains from one sample in a study of identifying expanded T cells in peripheral blood. The data were produced by immunoSEQ multiplex PCR, yet TCRdb's version contains in-frame clones alone and is incomplete. Here the sample spans 55,000 to 75,000 clones, 80% to 90% being singletons. Material for sequencing was blood. Receptor source: a person aged 18 to 75 in good health. The CDR3 runs from the conserved cysteine through the conserved F or W. Fields, in order: V gene, D gene, clone size, J gene, CDR3 DNA, CDR3 protein. D genes are given only for firm matches. Not all rows give a size; the values are once, few, many and, for expanded clones, a class.

TRBV7-8	TRBD2	.	TRBJ2-7	TGTGCCAGCAGCTTAGTCTTGACTAGCGGGAGACTCTACGAGCAGTACTTC	CASSLVLTSGRLYEQYF
TRBV2	.	.	TRBJ2-1	TGTGCCAGCAGCACCTTTACCTACAATGAGCAGTTCTTC	CASSTFTYNEQFF
TRBV11-2	.	.	TRBJ2-2	TGTGCCAGCAGCCCTTACCGGCCAGACACCGGGGAGCTGTTTTTT	CASSPYRPDTGELFF
TRBV5-1	.	.	TRBJ2-7	TGCGCCAGCAGCTTGGAAGGGTTCGAGCAGTACTTC	CASSLEGFEQYF
TRBV7-9	.	.	TRBJ2-1	TGTGCCAGCAGCGTCTTAGGTGCCGGGGAGCAGTTCTTC	CASSVLGAGEQFF
TRBV18	TRBD1	.	TRBJ2-7	TGTGCCAGCTCACCCACAGGGGGCAAGGACGAGCAGTACTTC	CASSPTGGKDEQYF
TRBV19	TRBD1	once	TRBJ2-1	TGTGCCAGTAGTATTTTTGGGACAGGGATGGTCAATGAGCAGTTCTTC	CASSIFGTGMVNEQFF
TRBV18	TRBD1	.	TRBJ1-1	TGTGCCAGCTCACCTCGGACAGGGGCGGACGCGAACACTGAAGCTTTCTTT	CASSPRTGADANTEAFF
TRBV28	TRBD1	.	TRBJ2-1	TGTGCCAGCAAGAGGGACAGGGTAATCAATGAGCAGTTCTTC	CASKRDRVINEQFF
TRBV7-2	.	.	TRBJ2-7	TGTGCCAGCAGCTTAGTATCCAGGGGAGACGAGCAGTACTTC	CASSLVSRGDEQYF
TRBV6-5	.	.	TRBJ2-3	TGTGCCAGCAGTTACAGGGGCCCAGATACGCAGTATTTT	CASSYRGPDTQYF
TRBV27	.	.	TRBJ1-1	TGTGCCAGCAGTTACGCTTCAGGGGAAGCTTTCTTT	CASSYASGEAFF